This TCR beta chain was identified in a study of blood T cells in healthy people across ages. This clonotype occurred many times. The CDR3 has 13 residues. Germline CDR1 and CDR2: MGHRA and YSYEKL. Between the trimmed V and J ends, which lost 1 base and 4 bases, there was a span of 5 bases. Alongside a J-beta primer mix, a sample-barcoded 5' primer served in a second PCR lasting 7 to 11 cycles. Using its own MiXCR run on the 5' RACE reads, TCRdb lists one record per CDR3 protein. The table includes some 1.5 million distinct CDR3 sequences, roughly 27% detected once. The sequence was obtained from a woman aged 25 to 45 in good health. Sequenced material: blood. This sequence joins TRBV4-1 and TRBJ1-5; D unclear. CDR3 region: CASSQVGNQPQHF. The CDR3 DNA sequence: TGCGCCAGCAGCCAAGTAGGTAATCAGCCCCAGCATTTT.